These T cell receptor beta chains were read from a single sample in a study of cytomegalovirus exposure and HLA in healthy donors. Sequencing used immunoSEQ multiplex PCR; TCRdb keeps in-frame clones, though not all of them. In the table there are approximately 110,000 clones, approximately 69% of which are singletons. The sequenced sample was PBMCs. The source is a man younger than 40 in good health and CMV-seronegative. Each CDR3 is given with its conserved first and last residue. Fields, in order: D gene, V gene, clone size, J gene, CDR3 length, CDR3 DNA, CDR3 protein. A D gene is named only where the DNA matches it firmly. Clone size is given for some rows only: seen once, a few or many times, or a class if the clone is expanded.

>TRBD1|TRBV5-5|.|TRBJ2-7|15
TGTGCCAGCAGCTTGGGACAGGGAGTGACTAATGAGCAGTACTTC
CASSLGQGVTNEQYF
>TRBD1|TRBV5-1|.|TRBJ1-4|14
TGCGCCAGCAGCTTGGGGGGACAGAATGAAAAACTGTTTTTT
CASSLGGQNEKLFF
>.|TRBV7-2|once|TRBJ2-5|13
TGTGCCAGCAGCTCAGACAGGAAAGAGACCCAGTACTTC
CASSSDRKETQYF
>TRBD1|TRBV29-1|.|TRBJ1-2|12
TGCAGCGTCCGGGACAGGGGCTATGGCTACACCTTC
CSVRDRGYGYTF
>TRBD2|TRBV7-8|few|TRBJ2-7|17
TGTGCCAGCAGCTTATTTGGGCGGGAGAAGGAAACCTACGAGCAGTACTTC
CASSLFGREKETYEQYF
>.|TRBV28|.|TRBJ2-7|11
TGTGCCAGCAGTTCGTCCTACGAGCAGTACTTC
CASSSSYEQYF
>.|TRBV7-2|.|TRBJ2-2|15
TGTGCCAGCAGCCTGATGGGACTGAACACCGGGGAGCTGTTTTTT
CASSLMGLNTGELFF
>.|TRBV18|.|TRBJ1-1|16
TGTGCCAGCTCACCCGGGCTCCGGAGGGAATTGGGTGAAGCTTTCTTT
CASSPGLRRELGEAFF
>.|TRBV6-6|medium-sized|TRBJ1-4|11
TGTGCCAGCCGGGGAGGGGAAAAACTGTTTTTT
CASRGGEKLFF
>.|TRBV7-9|.|TRBJ1-1|15
TGTGCCAGCAGCCCCCACCCGGGGGGACGCACTGAAGCTTTCTTT
CASSPHPGGRTEAFF
>TRBD1|TRBV6-1|.|TRBJ2-3|14
TGTGCCAGCAGCCTCGGACAGGGTCCAGATACGCAGTATTTT
CASSLGQGPDTQYF
>.|TRBV5-1|.|TRBJ1-4|15
TGCGCCAGCAGCTTGGCCCTAGGGGCTCGTGAAAAACTGTTTTTT
CASSLALGAREKLFF
>.|TRBV28|.|TRBJ2-7|13
TGTGCCAGCAGTCTAGTATCCGGCTACGAGCAGTACTTC
CASSLVSGYEQYF
>.|TRBV7-9|.|TRBJ2-2|13
TGTGCCAGCAGCTCCAAGGGGACCGGGGAGCTGTTTTTT
CASSSKGTGELFF
>TRBD1|TRBV9|.|TRBJ2-7|14
TGTGCCAGCAGCCCGACAGGGGAAGCTAGCGAGCAGTACTTC
CASSPTGEASEQYF